The T cell receptor beta chain under discussion was sequenced for a study (dated 2022 in TCRdb). Study-level results and caveats: Further investigation, including longitudinal sampling and assessment of a control group, is stated by the authors to be required.

Via the germline V gene, CDR1 is SGHTA and CDR2 FQGNSA. Trimming removed 5 bases from V and 3 bases from J, leaving 14 bases between the germline ends. The CDR3 measures 14 amino acids from cysteine to phenylalanine. CDR3 DNA only is kept here, 42 bases in frame from base 1. PBMCs were isolated from peripheral blood, and TCR beta sequencing was performed on genomic DNA from unsorted PBMCs. Survey-level sequencing on the immunoSEQ platform was used to profile the TCR beta chain repertoires. Turning to the authors' computational methods: Repertoire diversity was quantified as the inverse Simpson index, and CDR3 amino acid length spectratypes and V-J pairing frequencies were compared. TCR beta CDR3 sequences were matched against VDJdb to annotate clonotypes specific to SARS-CoV-2, CMV, influenza A and EBV. TCRdb limited this immuneACCESS table to in-frame rearrangements with V and J called. A share of clones is missing; checked studies link under half to unresolved V genes, and the rest is unexplained. V, J and clone size reflect that table, while D and trimming were determined from the DNA. In all, the sample holds under 90,000 clones, and around 95% of those were seen once. The top ten clones comprise under 4.5% of the sample.

For this clone: The antigen it binds to is not known. Base qualities were left out, and no much larger clone turns up one base away.

The sample consisted of PBMCs. The chain joins TRBV7-2 to TRBJ2-7, with the D gene uncertain. The origin of this receptor is a middle-aged man with rheumatoid arthritis. The CDR3 sequence is CASSPSGSFYEQYF. In nucleotides, the sequence is TGTGCCAGCAGCCCGTCCGGGTCTTTCTACGAGCAGTACTTC.